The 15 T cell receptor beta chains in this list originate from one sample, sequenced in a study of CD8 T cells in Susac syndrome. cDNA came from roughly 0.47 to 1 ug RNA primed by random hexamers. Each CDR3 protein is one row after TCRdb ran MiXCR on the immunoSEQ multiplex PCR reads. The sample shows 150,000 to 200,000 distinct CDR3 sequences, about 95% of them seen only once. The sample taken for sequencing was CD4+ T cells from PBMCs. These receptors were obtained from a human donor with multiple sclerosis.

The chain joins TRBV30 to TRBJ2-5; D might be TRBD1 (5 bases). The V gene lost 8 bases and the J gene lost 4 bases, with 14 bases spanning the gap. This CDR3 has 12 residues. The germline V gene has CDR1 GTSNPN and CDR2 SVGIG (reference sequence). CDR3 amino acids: CARAGPGETQYF. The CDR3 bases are TGTGCCCGGGCAGGGCCGGGAGAGACCCAGTACTTC.

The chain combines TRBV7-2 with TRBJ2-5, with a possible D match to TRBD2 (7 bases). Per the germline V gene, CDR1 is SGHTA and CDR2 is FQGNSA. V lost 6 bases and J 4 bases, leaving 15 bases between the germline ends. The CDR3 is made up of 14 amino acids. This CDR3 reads CASSFGRGAETQYF. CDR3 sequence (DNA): TGTGCCAGCAGTTTTGGCCGGGGGGCAGAGACCCAGTACTTC.

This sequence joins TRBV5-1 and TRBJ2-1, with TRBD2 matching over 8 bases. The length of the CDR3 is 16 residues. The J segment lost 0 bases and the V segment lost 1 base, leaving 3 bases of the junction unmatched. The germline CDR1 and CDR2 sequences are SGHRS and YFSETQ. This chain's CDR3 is CASSLRSGSSYNEQFF. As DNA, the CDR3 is TGCGCCAGCAGCTTGAGAAGCGGGAGCTCCTACAATGAGCAGTTCTTC.

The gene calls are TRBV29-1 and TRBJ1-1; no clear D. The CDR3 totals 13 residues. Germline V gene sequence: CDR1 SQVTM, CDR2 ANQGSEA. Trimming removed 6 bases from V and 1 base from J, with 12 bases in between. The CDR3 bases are TGCAGCGTGGACCGGTCAGAGAACACTGAAGCTTTCTTT. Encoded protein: CSVDRSENTEAFF. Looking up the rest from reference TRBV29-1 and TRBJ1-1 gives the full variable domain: SAVISQKPSRDICQRGTSLTIQCQVDSQVTMMFWYRQQPGQSLTLIATANQGSEATYESGFVIDKFPISRPNLTFSTLTVSNMSPEDSSIYLCSVDRSENTEAFFGQGTRLTVV.

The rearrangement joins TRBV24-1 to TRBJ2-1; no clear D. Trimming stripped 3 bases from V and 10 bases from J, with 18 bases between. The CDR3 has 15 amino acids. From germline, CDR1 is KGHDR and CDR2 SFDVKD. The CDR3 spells CATSDPTIALGEQFF. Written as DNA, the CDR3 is TGTGCCACCAGTGATCCCACCATTGCCCTCGGCGAGCAGTTCTTC.

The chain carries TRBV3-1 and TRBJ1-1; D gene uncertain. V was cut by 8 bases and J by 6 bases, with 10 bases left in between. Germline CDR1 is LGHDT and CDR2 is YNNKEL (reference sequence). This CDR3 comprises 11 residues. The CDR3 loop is CASAQASEAFF. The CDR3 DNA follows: TGTGCCAGCGCCCAGGCCTCTGAAGCTTTCTTT.

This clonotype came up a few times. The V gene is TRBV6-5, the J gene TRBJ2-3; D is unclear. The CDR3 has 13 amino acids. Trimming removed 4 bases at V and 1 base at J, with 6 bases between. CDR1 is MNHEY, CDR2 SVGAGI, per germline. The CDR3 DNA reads TGTGCCAGCAGTTCACCTGGCACAGATACGCAGTATTTT. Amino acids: CASSSPGTDTQYF.

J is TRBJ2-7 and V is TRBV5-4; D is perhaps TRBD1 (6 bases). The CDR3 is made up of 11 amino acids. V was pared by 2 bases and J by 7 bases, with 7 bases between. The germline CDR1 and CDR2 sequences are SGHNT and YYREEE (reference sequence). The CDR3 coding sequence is TGTGCCAGCAGCTTCAGGGGAGAGCAGTACTTC. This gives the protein CASSFRGEQYF.

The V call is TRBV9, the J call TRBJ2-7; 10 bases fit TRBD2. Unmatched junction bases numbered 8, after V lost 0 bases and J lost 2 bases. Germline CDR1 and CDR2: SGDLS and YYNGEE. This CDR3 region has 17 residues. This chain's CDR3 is CASSVGQWTSGPYEQYF. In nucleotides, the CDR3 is TGTGCCAGCAGCGTAGGCCAGTGGACTAGCGGTCCCTACGAGCAGTACTTC.

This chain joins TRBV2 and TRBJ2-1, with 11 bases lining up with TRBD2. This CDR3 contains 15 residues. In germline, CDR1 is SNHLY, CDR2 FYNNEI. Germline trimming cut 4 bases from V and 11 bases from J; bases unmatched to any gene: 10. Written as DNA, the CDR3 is TGTGCCAGCAGTGCGGGACTAGCGGTTCAGCGGAAGCAGTTCTTC. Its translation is CASSAGLAVQRKQFF.

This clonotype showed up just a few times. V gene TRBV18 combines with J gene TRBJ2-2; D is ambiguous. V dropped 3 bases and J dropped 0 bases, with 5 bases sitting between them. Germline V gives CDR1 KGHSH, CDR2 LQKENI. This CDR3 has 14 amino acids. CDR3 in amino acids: CASSPSPNTGELFF. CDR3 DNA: TGTGCCAGCTCACCTTCTCCGAACACCGGGGAGCTGTTTTTT. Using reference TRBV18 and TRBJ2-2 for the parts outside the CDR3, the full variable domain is NAGVMQNPRHLVRRRGQEARLRCSPMKGHSHVYWYRQLPEEGLKFMVYLQKENIIDESGMPKERFSAEFPKEGPSILRIQQVVRGDSAAYFCASSPSPNTGELFFGEGSRLTVL.

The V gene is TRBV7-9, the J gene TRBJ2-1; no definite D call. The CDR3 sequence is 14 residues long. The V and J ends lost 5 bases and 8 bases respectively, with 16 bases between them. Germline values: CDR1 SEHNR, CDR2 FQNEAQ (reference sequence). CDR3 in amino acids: CASSGSWVWDEQFF. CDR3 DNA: TGTGCCAGCAGCGGAAGTTGGGTTTGGGATGAGCAGTTCTTC.

The CDR3 DNA sequence: TGTGCCAGCAGCCAAGGGTCTAGCGGGGGAACCCAGTACTTC. This sequence encodes CASSQGSSGGTQYF. The rearrangement links TRBV3-1 to TRBJ2-5; 10 bases are a match to TRBD2. CDR3 length: 14 amino acids. V dropped 1 base and J dropped 8; count of bases not matched to a gene: 4. CDR1 is LGHDT, CDR2 YNNKEL, per germline (reference sequence).

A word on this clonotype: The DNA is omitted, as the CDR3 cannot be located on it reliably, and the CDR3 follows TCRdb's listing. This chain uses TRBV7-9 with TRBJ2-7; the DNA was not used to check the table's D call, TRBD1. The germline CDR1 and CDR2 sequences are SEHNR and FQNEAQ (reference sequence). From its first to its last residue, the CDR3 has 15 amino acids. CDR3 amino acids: CASSFGPGNSYEQYF.

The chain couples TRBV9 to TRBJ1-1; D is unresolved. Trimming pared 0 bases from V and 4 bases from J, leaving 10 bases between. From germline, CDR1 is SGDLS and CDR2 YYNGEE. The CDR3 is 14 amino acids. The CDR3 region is CASSVDRGGTEAFF. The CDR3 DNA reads TGTGCCAGCAGCGTAGACCGAGGAGGCACTGAAGCTTTCTTT.